Listed here are 18 T cell receptor beta chains from one sample, sequenced in a study of T cell changes during pregnancy in multiple sclerosis. Libraries were prepared by immunoSEQ multiplex PCR; TCRdb keeps only in-frame clonotypes and omits some of them. The table records about 22,000 clones, approximately 84% of them present only once. The source material was CD8+ T cells from peripheral blood mononuclear cells, sampled after pregnancy. These receptor sequences come from a female donor with multiple sclerosis, enrolled in a pregnancy study.

The chain combines TRBV2 with TRBJ2-5, with 8 bases matching TRBD1. The tail of the sequence fits TRBJ2-7 better, so the J call may be wrong. The germline CDR1 and CDR2 sequences are SNHLY and FYNNEI. The CDR3 has 13 amino acids. The CDR3 DNA is TGTGCCAGCGAGGGAGACAGGGGTTACGAGCAGTACTTC. This sequence encodes CASEGDRGYEQYF.

J is TRBJ1-5 and V is TRBV27; 9 bases are shared with TRBD1. Germline V gene lookup returns CDR1 MNHEY and CDR2 SMNVEV (reference sequence). Trimming at V came to 5 bases and at J to 4 bases, leaving 6 bases not matched to a gene. The length of the CDR3 is 15 residues. CDR3 sequence (DNA): TGTGCCAGCAGTCCCCGGGACAGGGAGAATCAGCCCCAGCATTTT. This translates into CASSPRDRENQPQHF.

The rearrangement uses TRBV10-1 and TRBJ2-3, with 10 bases lining up with TRBD1. CDR1 is WNHNN, CDR2 SYGVQD, per germline (reference sequence). The J segment lost 2 bases and the V segment lost 6 bases, leaving 2 bases of the junction unmatched. The CDR3 contains 14 residues. CDR3 in amino acids: CASSDRGHTDTQYF. The CDR3 region has the DNA TGCGCCAGCAGCGACAGGGGGCACACAGATACGCAGTATTTT.

V usage is TRBV4-1 and J usage is TRBJ1-4, with 9 bases that match TRBD1. Trimming cost V 3 bases and J 11 bases; bases outside gene matches: 7. Germline lookup yields CDR1 MGHRA and CDR2 YSYEKL. The CDR3 length is 14 residues. The CDR3, as DNA: TGCGCCAGCAGCCACGGGACAGGGAGAGATAAACTGTTTTTT. This codes for CASSHGTGRDKLFF.

The chain recombines TRBV18 with TRBJ2-3; 7 bases are a match to TRBD2. The CDR3 is 16 amino acids. The germline CDR1 and CDR2 sequences are KGHSH and LQKENI. Losses at the gene ends were 5 bases for V and 2 bases for J; bases not matched to a gene: 10. CDR3 in amino acids: CASSSASGGTTDTQYF. As DNA, the CDR3 is TGTGCCAGCTCATCCGCTTCGGGGGGAACCACAGATACGCAGTATTTT.

The J gene is TRBJ2-7, the V gene TRBV5-5; a possible D gene is TRBD1 (5 bases). Germline V CDR1 and CDR2: SGHKS, YYEKEE (reference sequence). The ends were cut back, 0 bases at V and 4 bases at J, with 11 bases in the middle. There are 14 residues in the CDR3. The CDR3 DNA reads as TGTGCCAGCAGCTTGGGACAGCCTCGTTACGAGCAGTACTTC. Translated, it gives CASSLGQPRYEQYF.

The V gene is TRBV19, the J gene TRBJ1-1, with 9 nucleotides matching TRBD1. Losses at the gene ends were 5 bases for V and 3 bases for J; bases not matched to a gene: 4. The CDR3 runs 14 residues. The germline gives CDR1 LNHDA, CDR2 SQIVND (reference sequence). In DNA, the CDR3 is TGTGCCAGTAGTGTGACAGGGGGGGACACTGAAGCTTTCTTT. Translating gives CASSVTGGDTEAFF.

The gene calls are TRBV2 and TRBJ2-1, with 8 bases matching TRBD1. In germline, CDR1 is SNHLY, CDR2 FYNNEI. V lost 2 bases and J lost 5; bases outside the gene matches: 5. The CDR3 sequence is 15 residues long. The DNA for the CDR3 is TGTGCCAGCAGTGAATGGACAGGGTACAACAATGAGCAGTTCTTC. Protein: CASSEWTGYNNEQFF.

This clone was detected a few times. The chain links TRBV14 to TRBJ2-5; TRBD1 aligns across 10 bases. Germline CDR1 is SGHDN and CDR2 is FVKESK. V was pared by 5 bases and J by 4 bases, with 10 bases of the junction left unmatched. CDR3 size: 16 residues. CDR3 loop: CASSAWGTGEGETQYF. The DNA for the CDR3 is TGTGCCAGCAGCGCTTGGGGGACAGGGGAAGGAGAGACCCAGTACTTC.

This clone was seen a single time. This chain links TRBV28 with TRBJ2-1; 11 positions agree with TRBD2. Germline CDR1 is MDHEN and CDR2 is SYDVKM. The ends lost 3 bases at V and 4 bases at J; junction bases unmatched: 8. The CDR3 loop spans 17 amino acids. The CDR3 DNA reads TGTGCCAGCAGTTTCTCACTAGCGGGAGACATATACAATGAGCAGTTCTTC. As protein: CASSFSLAGDIYNEQFF.

The chain joins TRBV4-3 to TRBJ2-2, with TRBD1 matching 8 bases. The CDR3 covers 16 residues. J was trimmed by 6 bases and V by 1 base; bases with no gene match: 7. Looked up from germline, CDR1 is LGHNA and CDR2 is YSLEER. CDR3 residues: CASSQGWTGSAGELFF. The CDR3 DNA is TGCGCCAGCAGCCAAGGCTGGACAGGGTCTGCCGGGGAGCTGTTTTTT.

The rearrangement uses TRBV9 and TRBJ2-7; tentative D call: TRBD1 (5 bases). CDR3 size: 14 residues. CDR1 is SGDLS and CDR2 is YYNGEE in the germline V gene. Trimming cost V 1 base and J 3 bases, with 11 bases left between them. Here the CDR3 reads CASSVRGSFYEQYF. As DNA, the CDR3 is TGTGCCAGCAGCGTAAGGGGAAGTTTCTACGAGCAGTACTTC.

By share, this clone counts as medium-sized. J is TRBJ2-1 and V is TRBV7-3; 11 nucleotides align to TRBD2. Germline-derived CDR1 and CDR2 are SGHTA and FQGTGA. The CDR3 loop spans 17 amino acids. Germline trimming cut 4 bases from V and 0 bases from J; bases unmatched to any gene: 5. DNA for the CDR3: TGTGCCAGCAGCTCGAGTAGCGGGAGGGCCTCCTACAATGAGCAGTTCTTC. This encodes CASSSSSGRASYNEQFF.

The V call is TRBV6-6, the J call TRBJ2-1; 9 bases fit TRBD2. The germline CDR1 and CDR2 sequences are MNHNY and SVGAGI (reference sequence). With 5 bases clipped from V and 4 bases from J, the junction kept 6 bases outside the gene matches. The CDR3 is 15 amino acids. CDR3 loop: CASSGGLAYYNEQFF. The CDR3 coding sequence is TGTGCCAGCAGTGGGGGACTAGCCTATTACAATGAGCAGTTCTTC.

This chain links TRBV4-3 with TRBJ1-5; D uncertain. Trimming left V 0 bases short and J 2 bases short, with 5 bases between. CDR3 length: 14 residues. Germline V gene data show CDR1 as LGHNA and CDR2 as YSLEER. The CDR3, as DNA: TGCGCCAGCAGCCAAGATTCTGGCAATCAGCCCCAGCATTTT. This codes for CASSQDSGNQPQHF.

This clone was detected only a few times. A read error may account for a junction end that differs from germline. The rearrangement uses TRBV11-2 and TRBJ2-1; TRBD2 matches 9 bases. The CDR3 is 15 residues long. CDR1 SGHAT and CDR2 FQNNGV come from the germline V gene. The CDR3 DNA is TGTGCCAGCAGCTTAGATAGCGGGGGCTACTATGAGCAGTTCTTC. This translates into CASSLDSGGYYEQFF.

The genes are TRBV28 and TRBJ1-5; 10 positions agree with TRBD1. V shed 4 bases, J shed 2 bases, and the junction held 8 bases outside the gene matches. Germline V gene lookup returns CDR1 MDHEN and CDR2 SYDVKM. The CDR3 covers 17 residues. DNA for the CDR3: TGTGCCAGCAGTTCGGGGACAGGGGTTTTAGGCAATCAGCCCCAGCATTTT. It specifies CASSSGTGVLGNQPQHF.

The rearrangement links TRBV5-1 to TRBJ2-5; D possibly corresponds to TRBD2 (5 bases). Trimming took 6 bases from V and 5 from J, leaving 14 bases between them. The germline gives CDR1 SGHRS, CDR2 YFSETQ. This CDR3 is built from 13 residues. Here the CDR3 reads CASTLSWEETQYF. The CDR3 coding sequence is TGCGCCAGCACCCTATCGTGGGAGGAGACCCAGTACTTC.